These T cell receptor beta chains were read from a single sample in a study of blood T cell repertoires in COVID-19. Libraries were prepared by immunoSEQ multiplex PCR; TCRdb keeps only in-frame clonotypes and omits some of them. The sample contains approximately 50,000 clones, about 88% of which appear only once. The specimen sequenced was peripheral blood. These receptors all come from a human donor in a cohort sampled during active COVID-19. The CDR3 runs from the conserved cysteine through the conserved F or W. A D gene is named only where the DNA matches it firmly. Rows may omit the clone size; those that give it use once, few, many or a size class.

cdr3_nt	cdr3_aa	d_call	j_call	v_call	clone_size
TGCGCCAGCAGTCAATCCGCGGACAGGGACCTGAACACTGAAGCTTTCTTT	CASSQSADRDLNTEAFF	TRBD1	TRBJ1-1	TRBV23-1	NA
TGCGCCAGCAGCCAAGAGGGAGAGCAGCCCCAGCATTTT	CASSQEGEQPQHF	NA	TRBJ1-5	TRBV4-1	NA
TGTGCCTGGAGGTGGCTAGCGAACACTGAAGCTTTCTTT	CAWRWLANTEAFF	NA	TRBJ1-1	TRBV30	NA
TGTGCCAGCACTCAGGACAGGGGGCTCAGGGGCTCCTACAATGAGCAGTTCTTC	CASTQDRGLRGSYNEQFF	TRBD1	TRBJ2-1	TRBV2	NA
TGTGCCAGCAGCGTAGTTTCGGCGGGGGGGAACACTGAAGCTTTCTTT	CASSVVSAGGNTEAFF	NA	TRBJ1-1	TRBV9	NA
TGTGCCAGCAGTGGGACTAGCGGGACTATTACAGATACGCAGTATTTT	CASSGTSGTITDTQYF	TRBD2	TRBJ2-3	TRBV6-1	NA
TGTGCCAGCAGCCAAGGGTTTAGAGCGGGAGGGCTAGGAACCCAAGAGACCCAGTACTTC	CASSQGFRAGGLGTQETQYF	TRBD2	TRBJ2-5	TRBV4-2	NA
TGTGCCATCAGTGAGTCGGGCCCATTGCCTAAGAATGAGCAGTTCTTC	CAISESGPLPKNEQFF	NA	TRBJ2-1	TRBV10-3	NA
TGTGCCAGCATTTCTAGACTACCCTACAATGAGCAGTTCTTC	CASISRLPYNEQFF	NA	TRBJ2-1	TRBV6-5	NA
TGCGCCAGCAGCCAATTCAGGGGCGTGGACTATGGCTACACCTTC	CASSQFRGVDYGYTF	NA	TRBJ1-2	TRBV4-1	NA
TGTGCCAGTAGTTCACGACAGTACACTGAAGCTTTCTTT	CASSSRQYTEAFF	NA	TRBJ1-1	TRBV19	NA
TGTGCCAGCAGTTTTCTGAGTAGCGGGAGATACGAGCAGTACTTC	CASSFLSSGRYEQYF	TRBD2	TRBJ2-7	TRBV6-5	NA
TGTGCCACCGATCCCGGGACAGGGGGCTCTGGGGCCAACGTCCTGACTTTC	CATDPGTGGSGANVLTF	TRBD1	TRBJ2-6	TRBV24-1	NA
TGTGCCAGCAGCTTGGAGGGACTTTCCTACAATGAGCAGTTCTTC	CASSLEGLSYNEQFF	NA	TRBJ2-1	TRBV5-4	once
TGTGCCAGCAGCCTTTGGCGGGAGGGCCAAGAGACCCAGTACTTC	CASSLWREGQETQYF	TRBD2	TRBJ2-5	TRBV11-3	NA
TGCGCCAGCAGCCAGTGGGGGCTGCCTGGGAACATTCAGTACTTC	CASSQWGLPGNIQYF	NA	TRBJ2-4	TRBV4-1	few
TGCGCCAGCTCCCTAGACAGTAACACTGAAGCTTTCTTT	CASSLDSNTEAFF	NA	TRBJ1-1	TRBV10-1	NA
TGTGCCAGTAGTAAATCCGGGACTGCCCCCGAGCAGTACTTC	CASSKSGTAPEQYF	NA	TRBJ2-7	TRBV19	NA
TGCGCCAGCAGAGGGGGACTAGCGGGAGCGACCGGGGAGCTGTTTTTT	CASRGGLAGATGELFF	TRBD2	TRBJ2-2	TRBV10-2	NA
TGTGCCAGCTCACGTAGCCCGGACAGGGGCTACGAGCAGTACTTC	CASSRSPDRGYEQYF	TRBD1	TRBJ2-7	TRBV18	NA
TGTGCCAGCAGCCAGGGGGGGGACAATCAGCCCCAGCATTTT	CASSQGGDNQPQHF	NA	TRBJ1-5	TRBV4-2	NA
TGTGCCAGCAGCCCTTACGGGACAGGGGCCACCGGGGAGCTGTTTTTT	CASSPYGTGATGELFF	TRBD1	TRBJ2-2	TRBV6-6	NA
TGCGCCAGCAGCCACACAGTCTTAGAGTCGTATGGCTACACCTTC	CASSHTVLESYGYTF	NA	TRBJ1-2	TRBV4-1	NA
TGTGCCAGCAGCTTAGACTGTGTCCAGGGAGGGGGTGAGCAGTACTTC	CASSLDCVQGGGEQYF	NA	TRBJ2-7	TRBV7-4	NA
TGTGCCAGCAGTGAGAGACTTAACTACGAGCAGTACTTC	CASSERLNYEQYF	NA	TRBJ2-7	TRBV2	few
TGTGCCAGCAGCTCGTTTACAAATAACTATGGCTACACCTTC	CASSSFTNNYGYTF	NA	TRBJ1-2	TRBV7-2	once
TGTGCCACCAGCAGAGATCGAGGGGGCTCCTACGAGCAGTACTTC	CATSRDRGGSYEQYF	NA	TRBJ2-7	TRBV15	NA
TGTGCCAGCAGTAAAAACAGGGATGGGATCTATGGCTACACCTTC	CASSKNRDGIYGYTF	NA	TRBJ1-2	TRBV6-5	NA
TGTGCCAGCAGCGCGCAGGGTCCCGAAGCTTTCTTT	CASSAQGPEAFF	NA	TRBJ1-1	TRBV11-2	NA